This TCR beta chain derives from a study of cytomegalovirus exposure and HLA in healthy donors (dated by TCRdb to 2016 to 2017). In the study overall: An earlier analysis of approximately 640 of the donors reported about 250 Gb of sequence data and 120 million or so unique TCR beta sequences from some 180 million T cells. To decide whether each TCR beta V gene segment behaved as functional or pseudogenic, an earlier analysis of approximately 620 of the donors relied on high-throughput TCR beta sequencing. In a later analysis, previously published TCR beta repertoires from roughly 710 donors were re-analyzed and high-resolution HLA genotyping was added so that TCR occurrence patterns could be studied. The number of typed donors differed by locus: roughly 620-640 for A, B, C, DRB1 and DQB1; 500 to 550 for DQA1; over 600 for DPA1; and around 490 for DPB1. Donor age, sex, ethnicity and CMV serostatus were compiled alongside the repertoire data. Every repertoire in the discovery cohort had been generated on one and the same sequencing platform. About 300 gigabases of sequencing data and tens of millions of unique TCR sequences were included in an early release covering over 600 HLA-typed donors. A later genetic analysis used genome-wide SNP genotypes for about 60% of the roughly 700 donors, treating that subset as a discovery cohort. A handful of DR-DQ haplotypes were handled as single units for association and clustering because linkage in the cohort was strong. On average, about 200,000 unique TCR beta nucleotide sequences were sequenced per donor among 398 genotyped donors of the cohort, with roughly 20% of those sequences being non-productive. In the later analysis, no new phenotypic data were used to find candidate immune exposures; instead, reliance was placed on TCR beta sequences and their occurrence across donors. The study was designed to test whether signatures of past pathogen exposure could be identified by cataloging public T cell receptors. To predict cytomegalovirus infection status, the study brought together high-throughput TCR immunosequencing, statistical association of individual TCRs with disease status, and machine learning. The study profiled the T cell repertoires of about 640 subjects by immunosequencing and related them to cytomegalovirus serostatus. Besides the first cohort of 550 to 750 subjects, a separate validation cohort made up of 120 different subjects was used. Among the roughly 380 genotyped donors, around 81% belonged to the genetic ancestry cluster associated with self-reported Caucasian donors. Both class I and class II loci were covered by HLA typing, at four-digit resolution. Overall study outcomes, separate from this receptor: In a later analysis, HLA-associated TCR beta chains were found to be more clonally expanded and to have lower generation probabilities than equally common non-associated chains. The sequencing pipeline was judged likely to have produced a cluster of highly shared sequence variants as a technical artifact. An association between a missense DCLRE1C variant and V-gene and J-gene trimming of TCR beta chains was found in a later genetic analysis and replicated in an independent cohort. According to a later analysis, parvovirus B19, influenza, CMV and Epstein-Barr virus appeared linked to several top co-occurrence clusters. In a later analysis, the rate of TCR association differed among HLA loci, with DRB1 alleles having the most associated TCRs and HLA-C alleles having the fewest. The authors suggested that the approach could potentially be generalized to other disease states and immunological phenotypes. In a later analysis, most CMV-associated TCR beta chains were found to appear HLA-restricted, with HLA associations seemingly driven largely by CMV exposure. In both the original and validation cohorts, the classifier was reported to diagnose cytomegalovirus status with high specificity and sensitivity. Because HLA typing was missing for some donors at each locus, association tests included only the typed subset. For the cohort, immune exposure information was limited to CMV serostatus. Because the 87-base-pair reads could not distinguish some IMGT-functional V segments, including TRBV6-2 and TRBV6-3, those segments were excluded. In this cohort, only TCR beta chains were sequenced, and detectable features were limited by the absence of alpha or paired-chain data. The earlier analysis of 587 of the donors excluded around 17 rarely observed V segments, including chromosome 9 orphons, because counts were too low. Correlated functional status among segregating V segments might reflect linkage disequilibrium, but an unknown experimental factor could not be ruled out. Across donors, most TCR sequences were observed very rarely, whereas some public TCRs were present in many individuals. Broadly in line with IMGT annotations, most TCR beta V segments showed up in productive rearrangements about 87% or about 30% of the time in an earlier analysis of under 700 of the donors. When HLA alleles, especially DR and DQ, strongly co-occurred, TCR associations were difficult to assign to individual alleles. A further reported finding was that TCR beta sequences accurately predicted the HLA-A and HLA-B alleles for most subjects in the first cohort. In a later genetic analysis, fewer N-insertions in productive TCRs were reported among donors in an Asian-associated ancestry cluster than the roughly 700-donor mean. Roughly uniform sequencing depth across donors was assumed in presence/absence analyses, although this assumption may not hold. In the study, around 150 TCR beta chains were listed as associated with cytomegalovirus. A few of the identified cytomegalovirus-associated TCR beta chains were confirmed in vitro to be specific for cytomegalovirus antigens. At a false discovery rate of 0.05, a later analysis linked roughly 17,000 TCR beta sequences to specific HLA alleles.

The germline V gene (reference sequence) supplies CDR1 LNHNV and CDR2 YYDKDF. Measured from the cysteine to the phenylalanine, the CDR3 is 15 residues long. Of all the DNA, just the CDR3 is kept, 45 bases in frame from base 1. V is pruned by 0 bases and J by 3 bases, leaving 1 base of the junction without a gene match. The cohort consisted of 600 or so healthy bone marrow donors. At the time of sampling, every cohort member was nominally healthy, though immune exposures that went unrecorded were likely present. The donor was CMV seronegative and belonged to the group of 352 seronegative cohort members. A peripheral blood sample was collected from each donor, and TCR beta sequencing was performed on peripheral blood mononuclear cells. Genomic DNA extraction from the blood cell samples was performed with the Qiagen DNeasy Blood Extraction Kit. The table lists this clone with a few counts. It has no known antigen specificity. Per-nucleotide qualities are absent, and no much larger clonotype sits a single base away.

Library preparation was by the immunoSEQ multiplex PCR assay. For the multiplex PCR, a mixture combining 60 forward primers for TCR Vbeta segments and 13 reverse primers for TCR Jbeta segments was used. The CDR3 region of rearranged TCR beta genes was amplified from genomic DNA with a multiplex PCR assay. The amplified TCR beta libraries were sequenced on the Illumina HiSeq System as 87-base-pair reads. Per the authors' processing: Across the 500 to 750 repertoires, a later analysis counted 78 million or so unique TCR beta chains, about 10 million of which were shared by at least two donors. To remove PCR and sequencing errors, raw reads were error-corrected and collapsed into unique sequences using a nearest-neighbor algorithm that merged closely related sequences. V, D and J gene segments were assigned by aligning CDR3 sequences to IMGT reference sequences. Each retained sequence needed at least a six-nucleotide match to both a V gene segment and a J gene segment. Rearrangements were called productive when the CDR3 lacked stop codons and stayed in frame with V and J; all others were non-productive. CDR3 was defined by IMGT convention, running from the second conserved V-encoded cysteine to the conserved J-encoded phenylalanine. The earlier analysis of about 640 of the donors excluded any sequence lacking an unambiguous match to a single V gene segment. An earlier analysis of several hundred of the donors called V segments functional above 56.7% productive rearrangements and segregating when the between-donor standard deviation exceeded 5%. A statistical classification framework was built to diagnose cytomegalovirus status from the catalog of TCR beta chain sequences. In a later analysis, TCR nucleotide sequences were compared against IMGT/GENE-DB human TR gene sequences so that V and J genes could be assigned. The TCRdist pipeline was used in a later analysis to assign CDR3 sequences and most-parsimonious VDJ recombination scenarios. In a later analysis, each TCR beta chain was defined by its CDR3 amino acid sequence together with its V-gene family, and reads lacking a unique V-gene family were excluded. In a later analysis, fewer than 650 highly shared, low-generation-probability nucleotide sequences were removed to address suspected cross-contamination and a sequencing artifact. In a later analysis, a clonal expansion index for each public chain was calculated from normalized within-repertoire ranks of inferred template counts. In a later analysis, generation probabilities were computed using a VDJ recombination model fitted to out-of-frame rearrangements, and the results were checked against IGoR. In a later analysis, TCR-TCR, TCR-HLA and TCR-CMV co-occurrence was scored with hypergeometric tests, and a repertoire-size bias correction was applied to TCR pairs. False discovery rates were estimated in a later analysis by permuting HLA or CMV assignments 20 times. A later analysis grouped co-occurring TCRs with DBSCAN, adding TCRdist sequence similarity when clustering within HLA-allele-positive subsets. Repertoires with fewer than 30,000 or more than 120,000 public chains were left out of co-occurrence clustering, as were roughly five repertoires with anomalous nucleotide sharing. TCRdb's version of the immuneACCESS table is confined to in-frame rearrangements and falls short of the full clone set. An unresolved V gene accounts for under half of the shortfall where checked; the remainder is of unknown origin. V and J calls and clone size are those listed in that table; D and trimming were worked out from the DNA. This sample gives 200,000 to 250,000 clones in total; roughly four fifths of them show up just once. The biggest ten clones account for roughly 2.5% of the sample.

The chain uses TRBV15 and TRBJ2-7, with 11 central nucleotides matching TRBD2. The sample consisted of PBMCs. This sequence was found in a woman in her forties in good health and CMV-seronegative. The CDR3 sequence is CATSRDTSGSYEQYF. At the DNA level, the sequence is TGTGCCACCAGCAGAGATACTAGCGGGAGCTACGAGCAGTACTTC.